The 12 T cell receptor beta chains given below trace back to one sample, sequenced in a study of blood T cells in healthy people across ages. Sample-barcoded 5' priming and a J-beta primer mix drove a second PCR of roughly 7 to 11 cycles. In TCRdb, the 5' RACE reads were re-called with MiXCR into one record per CDR3 protein. The data contain roughly 500,000 distinct CDR3 sequences, 25% to 30% of them singletons. The specimen was blood. These receptors all stem from a woman in her 70s in good health.

This clonotype has only a few counts. The V gene is TRBV20-1, the J gene TRBJ2-7, with TRBD1 matching over 9 bases. The length of the CDR3 is 13 residues. With 3 bases clipped from V and 2 bases from J, the junction kept 2 bases outside the gene matches. Germline V CDR1 and CDR2: DFQATT, SNEGSKA (reference sequence). The chain's CDR3 is CSARRTGAYEQYF. The CDR3 DNA sequence: TGCAGTGCTAGGAGGACAGGGGCCTACGAGCAGTACTTC.

The V gene is TRBV7-3, the J gene TRBJ1-1; TRBD1 matches 8 bases. The trim removed 4 bases at V and 6 bases at J, leaving 4 bases unmatched. The CDR3 sequence is 13 residues long. The V gene's germline CDR1 is SGHTA and CDR2 FQGTGA. The CDR3 sequence is CASSSQGGAEAFF. The CDR3 region has the DNA TGTGCCAGCAGCTCACAGGGGGGGGCTGAAGCTTTCTTT.

This clonotype was detected a few times. A junction end diverges from the germline sequence, so it may reflect a read error. The genes are TRBV4-1 and TRBJ2-5, with 11 nucleotides matching TRBD1. In germline, CDR1 is MGHRA, CDR2 YSYEKL. CDR3 length: 17 amino acids. The CDR3 protein is CASSQESDRGPFNEQLF. CDR3 DNA: TGCGCCAGCAGCCAAGAATCGGACAGGGGGCCGTTTAATGAGCAGCTCTTC.

The J gene is TRBJ1-1, the V gene TRBV20-1; TRBD1 matches 7 bases. This CDR3 spans 15 amino acids. Germline V gives CDR1 DFQATT, CDR2 SNEGSKA (reference sequence). V shed 3 bases, J shed 2 bases, and the junction held 9 bases outside the gene matches. The CDR3 loop reads CSASGGQAINTEAFF. For the CDR3, the DNA is TGCAGTGCTAGCGGTGGACAGGCCATAAACACTGAAGCTTTCTTT.

V usage is TRBV7-2 and J usage is TRBJ2-3; 7 nucleotides align to TRBD2. Germline-derived CDR1 and CDR2 are SGHTA and FQGNSA. Trimming at V came to 2 bases and at J to 4 bases, leaving 6 bases not matched to a gene. CDR3 length: 15 residues. CDR3 sequence: CASSLIAGVADTQYF. The CDR3 nucleotides are TGTGCCAGCAGCTTAATTGCGGGGGTCGCAGATACGCAGTATTTT.

The table lists this clonotype with a few counts. This sequence joins TRBV20-1 and TRBJ2-7; 11 positions agree with TRBD2. V shed 5 bases and J 0 bases; nucleotides not matched to a gene: 3. CDR1 DFQATT and CDR2 SNEGSKA come from the germline V gene (reference sequence). The CDR3 sequence is 14 residues long. The CDR3 DNA sequence: TGCAGTGCTTCTAGCGGGGGGACCTCCTACGAGCAGTACTTC. Its protein is CSASSGGTSYEQYF.

A few counts support this clonotype. V gene TRBV28 combines with J gene TRBJ1-5; a weak D match, TRBD1 (5 bases). V lost 5 bases to trimming and J lost 3 bases, with 11 bases between them. Germline V lookup: CDR1 MDHEN, CDR2 SYDVKM. The CDR3 runs 14 residues. The CDR3 here is CASSKQVFNQPQHF. The CDR3 DNA reads as TGTGCCAGCAGTAAACAGGTTTTCAATCAGCCCCAGCATTTT.

The sample holds a few counts of this clonotype. The chain links TRBV20-1 to TRBJ2-6; tentative D call: TRBD2 (5 bases). The CDR3 consists of 14 residues. V lost 5 bases, J lost 1 base, and 9 bases lay in between. Germline lookup yields CDR1 DFQATT and CDR2 SNEGSKA (reference sequence). The CDR3 sequence: CSAHRGSGANVLTF. Written as DNA, the CDR3 is TGCAGTGCTCACCGAGGGTCTGGGGCCAACGTCCTGACTTTC.

The rearrangement joins TRBV20-1 to TRBJ2-7; 8 bases are a match to TRBD2. Trimming at V came to 7 bases and at J to 4 bases, leaving 6 bases not matched to a gene. Germline V gene sequence: CDR1 DFQATT, CDR2 SNEGSKA (reference sequence). The CDR3 covers 12 residues. Here the CDR3 reads CSGRRGDYEQYF. In DNA form, the CDR3 reads TGCAGTGGTCGGCGGGGGGATTACGAGCAGTACTTC.

This clonotype has a handful of counts. The rearrangement links TRBV3-1 to TRBJ1-1, with TRBD1 matching over 9 bases. This CDR3 has 15 amino acids. Losses at the gene ends were 4 bases for V and 4 bases for J; bases not matched to a gene: 7. Germline CDR1 LGHDT, CDR2 YNNKEL (reference sequence). The CDR3 is CASSLTGGSGTEAFF. The DNA for the CDR3 is TGTGCCAGCAGCCTTACAGGGGGCTCGGGCACTGAAGCTTTCTTT.

This clonotype was seen more than once but under ten times. This chain connects TRBV4-2 to TRBJ2-3, with 7 bases matching TRBD2. V lost 1 base to trimming and J lost 4 bases; unmatched junction nucleotides: 8. Germline V gene lookup returns CDR1 LGHNA and CDR2 YNFKEQ. The CDR3 consists of 16 residues. Here the CDR3 DNA reads TGTGCCAGCAGCCAAGGGGGCGGGGGTGAATCAGATACGCAGTATTTT. Protein: CASSQGGGGESDTQYF.

V is TRBV20-1 and J is TRBJ2-3, with 8 nucleotides matching TRBD2. Germline lookup yields CDR1 DFQATT and CDR2 SNEGSKA (reference sequence). The CDR3 runs 14 residues. V lost 4 bases and J lost 2; bases outside the gene matches: 5. CDR3 nucleotide sequence: TGCAGTGCTACCAGCGGGGGCAACACAGATACGCAGTATTTT. Residues: CSATSGGNTDTQYF.